The subject of this entry is one T cell receptor beta chain. Its antigen target is currently unknown. One base away there is no much larger clone; base qualities are not given. The same CDR3 can be traced to other DNA sequences in this sample. Including the terminal cysteine and phenylalanine, the CDR3 comprises 12 residues. This entry keeps only the CDR3 DNA: 36 bases, framed from base 1. V is shortened by 2 bases, J by 4 bases, and the region joining them spans 5 bases. CDR1 is given as SNHLY and CDR2 as FYNNEI, both from the germline V gene. This record belongs to a study of blood T cell repertoires in COVID-19 (dated by TCRdb to the early 2020s). About the investigation overall: The collaborator samples originated in the United States, Italy and Spain and spanned the acute and convalescent phases of COVID-19. The material from the prospective study consisted of cDNA or gDNA derived from T cells, B-cell-depleted T cells, or PBMCs. Subjects who had been exposed to COVID-19, were actively infected with it, or had recovered from it provided the deeply sampled blood TCRbeta repertoires that made up the dataset. A freely available public database, intended as a resource for researchers studying the immune response to SARS-CoV-2, is where the repertoires were released. Samples came from the ongoing ImmuneRACE study (first 160 participants) plus 1,254 subjects from 6 global collaborators. Sample metadata almost always included a de-identified subject ID, COVID-19 status, age in years and sex. Where available, HLA class I and class II types were obtained from metadata supplied by the sample provider rather than from assay-based typing. Summary of the overall study and its limitations: How much clinical and demographic metadata was included differed by source and by participant, and the metadata was provided uncurated.

Each collaborating institution followed its own protocols to collect whole blood in K2EDTA tubes. For TCRbeta analysis, collaborators shipped samples in one of three forms: frozen whole blood, isolated PBMCs, or DNA extracted from either of those sample types. TCRbeta CDR3 regions were amplified from genomic DNA by means of the immunoSEQ Assay, a bias-controlled multiplex PCR. The paper's processing steps were these. Nucleated cell counts per sample were estimated from amplification of reference gene primers within the assay. To quantify the absolute abundance of each unique TCRbeta CDR3 rearrangement, sequence reads were collapsed and filtered. For each sample, productive Simpson clonality was calculated as the square root of Simpson's diversity index across productive rearrangements. TCRdb limited this immuneACCESS table to in-frame rearrangements with V and J called. A share of clones is missing; checked studies link under half to unresolved V genes, and the rest is unexplained. V and J calls and clone size are given by that table; D and trimming were obtained from the DNA. In this sample the table shows approximately 310,000 clones, around 86% of which occur a single time. 1% of the sample goes to the ten largest clones.

Rearrangement joined TRBV2 to TRBJ1-2; the D gene assignment is ambiguous. The source of this sequence is a man aged 50-59 years with active or convalescent COVID-19. The sequencing sample was made of peripheral blood. The nucleotide sequence is TGTGCCAGCAGTGAAAGCGGCTATGGCTACACCTTC. This yields the protein CASSESGYGYTF.